The next 15 T cell receptor beta chains were all read from a single sample in a study of blood T cell repertoires in COVID-19. Only in-frame clones appear in the TCRdb table, and some are missing; sequencing was by immunoSEQ multiplex PCR. The sample yields fewer than 100,000 clones, approximately 89% seen once. Sequences were obtained from peripheral blood. These receptors came from a man in his fifties or sixties with acute or convalescent COVID-19.

This sequence joins TRBV2 and TRBJ1-2; a possible D gene is TRBD1 (5 bases). V lost 6 bases and J lost 8, with 13 bases in between. The CDR3 loop spans 12 amino acids. Germline CDR1 is SNHLY and CDR2 is FYNNEI. The CDR3 loop reads CASRLRGEGYTF. The CDR3 DNA reads as TGTGCCAGCAGGCTACGGGGGGAAGGCTACACCTTC.

The rearrangement joins TRBV14 to TRBJ1-4, with a possible D match to TRBD1 (6 bases). This CDR3 has 15 residues. CDR1 is SGHDN, CDR2 FVKESK, per germline. With 4 bases removed from V and 1 base from J, the gap between germline ends came to 10 bases. CDR3 bases: TGTGCCAGCAGCCGTCAGGGGTTAACTAATGAAAAACTGTTTTTT. It yields the protein CASSRQGLTNEKLFF.

This sequence joins TRBV11-2 and TRBJ1-6; TRBD1 agrees at 7 bases. Germline V CDR1 and CDR2: SGHAT, FQNNGV. The CDR3 spans 13 residues. V lost 3 bases and J lost 14; bases outside the gene matches: 7. As DNA, the CDR3 is TGTGCCAGCAGCTTGGGGGACAGAAGTTCCCTCCACTTT. This translates into CASSLGDRSSLHF. Full variable domain (outside the CDR3, taken from reference TRBV11-2 and TRBJ1-6): EAGVAQSPRYKIIEKRQSVAFWCNPISGHATLYWYQQILGQGPKLLIQFQNNGVVDDSQLPKDRFSAERLKGVDSTLKIQPAKLEDSAVYLCASSLGDRSSLHFGNGTRLTVT.

The V call is TRBV19, the J call TRBJ1-3; possible D gene TRBD1, 5 bases. The CDR3 extends over 14 amino acids. From germline, CDR1 is LNHDA and CDR2 SQIVND (reference sequence). The V end was cut by 7 bases, the J end by 3 bases, with 13 bases between. CDR3 sequence: CASTAPTVGNTIYF. The CDR3, as DNA: TGTGCCAGTACGGCTCCGACAGTTGGAAACACCATATATTTT.

The V call is TRBV21-1, the J call TRBJ1-4; the table names TRBD1, a call not compared with the DNA. TRBV21-1 is flagged as a pseudogene. This CDR3 comprises 17 residues. The CDR3 DNA follows: TGTGCCAGCAGGGTTAGGGACAGGGGGCACATAGGTGAAAAACTGTTTTTT. The encoded protein is CASRVRDRGHIGEKLFF.

The chain couples TRBV23-1 to TRBJ2-2; TRBD1 matches at 8 bases. TRBV23-1 is placed among ORFs of uncertain function. V was clipped by 5 bases and J by 6 bases; unmatched bases: 8. This CDR3 has 15 amino acids. The CDR3 DNA reads as TGCGCCAGCAGTAAGCGGACAGGGAGAGCCGGGGAGCTGTTTTTT. Translated, it gives CASSKRTGRAGELFF.

V and J are TRBV9 and TRBJ2-2; D possibly corresponds to TRBD2 (5 bases). The V and J ends lost 4 bases and 3 bases respectively, with 10 bases between them. Germline V lookup: CDR1 SGDLS, CDR2 YYNGEE. The CDR3 runs 14 residues. CDR3 in DNA: TGTGCCAGCAGCCCATCGGGGTACACCGGGGAGCTGTTTTTT. It specifies CASSPSGYTGELFF.

This clone has only a few counts. V usage is TRBV4-1 and J usage is TRBJ2-7; TRBD2 matches 7 bases. CDR3 size: 16 residues. After removal of 1 base from V and 6 bases from J, the junction contained 12 bases not matched to a gene. Germline-derived CDR1 and CDR2 are MGHRA and YSYEKL. DNA for the CDR3: TGCGCCAGCAGCCAAGCCCCCGGAGCGGGATTTGGCGAGCAGTACTTC. The encoded protein is CASSQAPGAGFGEQYF.

The rearrangement joins TRBV7-8 to TRBJ2-3; weak D call: TRBD1 (5 bases). The CDR3 spans 14 residues. Trimming shortened V by 5 bases and J by 2 bases, and 11 bases separated the two germline ends. CDR1 is SGHVS and CDR2 is FQNEAQ in the germline V gene. The CDR3 nucleotides are TGTGCCAGCAGCCCTAGACAGTTCACAGATACGCAGTATTTT. Amino acids: CASSPRQFTDTQYF.

This clone was counted only a few times. The V and J genes are TRBV6-1 and TRBJ2-6, with a weak D call TRBD1 (6 bases). Germline V lookup: CDR1 MNHNS, CDR2 SASEGT. Trimming removed 1 base at V and 4 bases at J, with 23 bases between. CDR3 length equals 20 residues. The CDR3 DNA follows: TGTGCCAGCAGTGAAGATTTCTGGGCAGGGGTATCTTCGGGGGCCAACGTCCTGACTTTC. This translates into CASSEDFWAGVSSGANVLTF.

The rearrangement links TRBV15 to TRBJ1-2; D perhaps matches TRBD1 (5 bases). This CDR3 comprises 11 residues. Germline values: CDR1 LNHNV, CDR2 YYDKDF (reference sequence). Deletions cut 8 bases from V and 14 bases from J, with 18 bases between. This chain's CDR3 is CATGRDFAGTF. In nucleotides, the CDR3 is TGTGCCACCGGCCGGGACTTTGCCGGGACCTTC.

This clone showed up just once. CDR3 protein: CSVDRGRVYGYTF. CDR3 bases: TGCAGCGTAGACAGGGGCAGGGTCTATGGCTACACCTTC. This chain uses TRBV29-1 with TRBJ1-2; 8 bases map to TRBD1. CDR1 SQVTM and CDR2 ANQGSEA come from the germline V gene. The trim removed 6 bases at V and 4 bases at J, leaving 7 bases unmatched. The CDR3 extends over 13 amino acids.

V is TRBV6-5 and J is TRBJ2-1; D is uncertain. The CDR3 extends over 11 amino acids. The V gene lost 3 bases and the J gene lost 6 bases, with 3 bases spanning the gap. Germline values: CDR1 MNHEY, CDR2 SVGAGI. CDR3 region: CASSYLNEQFF. Written as DNA, the CDR3 is TGTGCCAGCAGTTATCTCAATGAGCAGTTCTTC.

The gene calls are TRBV12-5 and TRBJ2-5; D is perhaps TRBD2 (6 bases). V lost 3 bases to trimming and J lost 1 base, with 9 bases between them. The V gene's germline CDR1 is LGHNT and CDR2 FRNRAP. The CDR3 loop spans 14 amino acids. The CDR3 here is CASGLREFQETQYF. CDR3 bases: TGTGCTAGTGGTTTACGGGAGTTCCAAGAGACCCAGTACTTC.

In this sample, this clone turned up once. V is TRBV5-1 and J is TRBJ2-3, with 8 bases fitting TRBD1. CDR1 and CDR2 (germline): SGHRS, YFSETQ. This CDR3 contains 16 residues. Trimming cost V 4 bases and J 1 base; bases outside gene matches: 8. The CDR3 region has the DNA TGCGCCAGCAGCCGCCACGACAGGGGTGGCACAGATACGCAGTATTTT. It encodes CASSRHDRGGTDTQYF.